This T cell receptor (beta chain) was identified during a study of cytomegalovirus exposure and HLA in healthy donors. The study, taken as a whole, reports: The authors listed 180 or so TCR beta chains as cytomegalovirus-associated. Cytomegalovirus status was reportedly diagnosed by the classifier with high sensitivity and specificity.

Assay: immunoSEQ multiplex PCR; the TCRdb copy retains only in-frame clones and omits some. The table has 140,000 to 150,000 clones, around 93% seen once. As to this clone: What it binds is not known.

The CDR3 has 14 amino acids. V gave up 4 bases and J gave up 3 bases, with 12 bases separating them. Germline CDR1 reads SEHNR; CDR2 reads FQNEAQ (reference sequence). Source material: PBMCs. This clonotype was sampled from a man aged 18 to 30 in good health and CMV-seropositive. The chain joins TRBV7-9 to TRBJ1-1; D uncertain. Here the CDR3 reads CASSSGYRYTEAFF. Here the CDR3 DNA reads TGTGCCAGCAGCTCAGGATACAGATACACTGAAGCTTTCTTT.